This T cell receptor (beta chain) was documented in a study of T cell responses to AZD1222 COVID-19 vaccine. Overall study results and limits: Targeting of unmutated variant regions was reportedly seen in nearly half of spike-specific TCRs. Repertoires were obtained only post-peak T cell response.

Notes on this clone: Its antigen is as yet unknown.

The table came from immunoSEQ multiplex PCR; TCRdb's copy has only in-frame clones and leaves some out. Among tens of thousands of clones, around 90% were seen once, and the ten largest hold approximately 5.2%. Trimming took 4 bases from V and 5 from J, leaving 10 bases between them. Germline loops: CDR1 SGHRS, CDR2 YFSETQ. The length of the CDR3 is 12 residues. The sequence derives from an adult in good health. The chain couples TRBV5-1 to TRBJ2-7, with D hard to call. Sequencing was performed on peripheral blood, taken on day 0 of MenACWY control vaccination. The CDR3 DNA follows: TGCGCCAGCAGCCCCTGGGATAACGAGCAGTACTTC. This sequence encodes CASSPWDNEQYF.